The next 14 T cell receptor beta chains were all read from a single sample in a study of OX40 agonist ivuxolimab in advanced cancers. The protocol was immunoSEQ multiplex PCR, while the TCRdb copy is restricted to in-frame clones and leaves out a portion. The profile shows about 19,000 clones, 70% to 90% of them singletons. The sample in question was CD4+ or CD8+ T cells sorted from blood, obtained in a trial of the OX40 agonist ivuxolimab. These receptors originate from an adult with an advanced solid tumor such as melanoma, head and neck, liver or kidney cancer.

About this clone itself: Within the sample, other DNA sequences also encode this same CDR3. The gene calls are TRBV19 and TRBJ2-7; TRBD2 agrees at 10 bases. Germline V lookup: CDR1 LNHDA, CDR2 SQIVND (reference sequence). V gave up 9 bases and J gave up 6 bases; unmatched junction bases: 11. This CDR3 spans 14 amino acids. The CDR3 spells CASSLAGVDGEQYF. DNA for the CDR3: TGTGCCAGCAGCCTAGCGGGAGTGGATGGCGAGCAGTACTTC.

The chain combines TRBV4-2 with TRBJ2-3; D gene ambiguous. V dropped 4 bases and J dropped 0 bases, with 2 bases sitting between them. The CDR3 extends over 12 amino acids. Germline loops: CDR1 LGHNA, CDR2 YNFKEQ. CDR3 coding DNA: TGTGCCAGCAGCCTTAGCACAGATACGCAGTATTTT. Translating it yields CASSLSTDTQYF.

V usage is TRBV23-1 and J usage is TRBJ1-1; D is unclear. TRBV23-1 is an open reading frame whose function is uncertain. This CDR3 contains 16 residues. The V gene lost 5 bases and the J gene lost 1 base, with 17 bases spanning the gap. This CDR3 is CASSSGPYHPNTEAFF. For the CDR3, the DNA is TGCGCCAGCAGTAGTGGGCCCTACCACCCGAACACTGAAGCTTTCTTT.

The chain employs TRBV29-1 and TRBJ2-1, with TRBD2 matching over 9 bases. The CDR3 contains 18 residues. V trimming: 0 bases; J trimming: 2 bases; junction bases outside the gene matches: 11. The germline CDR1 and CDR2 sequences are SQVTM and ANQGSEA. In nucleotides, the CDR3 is TGCAGCGTTGAAGATGCGGTAGCGGGGGTGAACCCCTACAATGAGCAGTTCTTC. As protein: CSVEDAVAGVNPYNEQFF.

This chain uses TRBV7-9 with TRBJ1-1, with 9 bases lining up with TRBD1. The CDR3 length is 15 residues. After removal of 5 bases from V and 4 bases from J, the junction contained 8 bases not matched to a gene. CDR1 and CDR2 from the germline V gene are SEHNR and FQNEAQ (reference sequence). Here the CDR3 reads CASSIPETGGTEAFF. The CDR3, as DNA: TGTGCCAGCAGCATACCAGAGACAGGGGGCACTGAAGCTTTCTTT.

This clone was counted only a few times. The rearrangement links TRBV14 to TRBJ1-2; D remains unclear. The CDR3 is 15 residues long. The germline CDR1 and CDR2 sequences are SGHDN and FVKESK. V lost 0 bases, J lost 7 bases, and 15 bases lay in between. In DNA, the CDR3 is TGTGCCAGCAGCCAAGATATGGGATCGTGGCTTGGCTACACCTTC. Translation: CASSQDMGSWLGYTF.

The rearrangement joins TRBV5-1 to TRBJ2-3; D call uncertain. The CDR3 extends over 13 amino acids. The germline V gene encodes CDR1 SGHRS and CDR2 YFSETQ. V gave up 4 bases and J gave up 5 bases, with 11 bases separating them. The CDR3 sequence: CASSPLNLDTQYF. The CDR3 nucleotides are TGCGCCAGCAGCCCCCTAAACCTAGATACGCAGTATTTT.

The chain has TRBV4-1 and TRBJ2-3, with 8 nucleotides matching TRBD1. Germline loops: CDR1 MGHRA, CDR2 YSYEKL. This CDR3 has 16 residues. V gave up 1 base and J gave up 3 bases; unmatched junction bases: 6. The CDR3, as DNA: TGCGCCAGCAGCCAAGTTATGACAGGGGAAACAGATACGCAGTATTTT. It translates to CASSQVMTGETDTQYF.

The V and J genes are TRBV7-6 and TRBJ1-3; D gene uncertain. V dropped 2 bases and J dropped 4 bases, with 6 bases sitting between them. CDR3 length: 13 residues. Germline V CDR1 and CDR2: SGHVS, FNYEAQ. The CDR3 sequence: CASSLSAGNTIYF. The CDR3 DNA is TGTGCCAGCAGCTTATCGGCAGGAAACACCATATATTTT.

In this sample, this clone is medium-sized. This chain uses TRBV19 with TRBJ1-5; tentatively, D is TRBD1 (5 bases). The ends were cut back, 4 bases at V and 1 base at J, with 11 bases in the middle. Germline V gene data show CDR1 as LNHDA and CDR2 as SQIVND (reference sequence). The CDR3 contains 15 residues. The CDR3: CASSTQGGSNQPQHF. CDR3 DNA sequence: TGTGCCAGTAGTACTCAGGGAGGCAGCAATCAGCCCCAGCATTTT. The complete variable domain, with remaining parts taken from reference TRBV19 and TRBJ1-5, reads DGGITQSPKYLFRKEGQNVTLSCEQNLNHDAMYWYRQDPGQGLRLIYYSQIVNDFQKGDIAEGYSVSREKKESFPLTVTSAQKNPTAFYLCASSTQGGSNQPQHFGDGTRLSIL.

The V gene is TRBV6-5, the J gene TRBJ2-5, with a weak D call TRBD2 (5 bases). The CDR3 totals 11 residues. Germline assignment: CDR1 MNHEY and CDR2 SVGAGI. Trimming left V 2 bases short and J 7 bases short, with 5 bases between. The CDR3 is CASSYAGTQYF. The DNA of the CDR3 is TGTGCCAGCAGTTACGCGGGGACCCAGTACTTC.

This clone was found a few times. The CDR3 sequence: CASSSLSGPQETQYF. CDR3 nucleotide sequence: TGTGCCAGCAGTTCCCTAAGTGGACCCCAAGAGACCCAGTACTTC. The chain links TRBV27 to TRBJ2-5; D is ambiguous. Trimming cost V 4 bases and J 1 base, with 13 bases left between them. The germline V gene has CDR1 MNHEY and CDR2 SMNVEV (reference sequence). The CDR3 covers 15 residues.

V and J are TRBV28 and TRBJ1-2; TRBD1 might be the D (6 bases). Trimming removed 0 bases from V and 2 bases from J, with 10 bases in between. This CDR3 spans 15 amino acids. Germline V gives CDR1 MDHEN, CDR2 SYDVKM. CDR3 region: CASSLWIGGNYGYTF. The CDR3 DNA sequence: TGTGCCAGCAGTTTATGGATAGGGGGGAACTATGGCTACACCTTC.

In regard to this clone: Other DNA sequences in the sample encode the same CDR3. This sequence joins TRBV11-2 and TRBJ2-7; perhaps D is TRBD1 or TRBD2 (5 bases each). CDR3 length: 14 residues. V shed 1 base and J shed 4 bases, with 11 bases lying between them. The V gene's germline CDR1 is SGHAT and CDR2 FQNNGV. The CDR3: CASSLGPGSYEQYF. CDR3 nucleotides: TGTGCCAGCAGCTTAGGGCCAGGGAGTTACGAGCAGTACTTC.